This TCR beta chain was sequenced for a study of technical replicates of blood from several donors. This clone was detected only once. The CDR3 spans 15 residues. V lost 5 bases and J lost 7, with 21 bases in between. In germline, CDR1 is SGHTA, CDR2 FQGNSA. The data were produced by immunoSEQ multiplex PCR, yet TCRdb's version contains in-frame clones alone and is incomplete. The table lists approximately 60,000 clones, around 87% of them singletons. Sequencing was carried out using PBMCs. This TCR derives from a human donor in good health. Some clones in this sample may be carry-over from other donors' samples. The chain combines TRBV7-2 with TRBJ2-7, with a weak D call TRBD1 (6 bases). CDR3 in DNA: TGTGCCAGCAGCCCCCAGGGGCGGGCCTCGGGAGAGCAGTACTTC. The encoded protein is CASSPQGRASGEQYF.